What follows are 17 T cell receptor beta chains derived from one specimen sequenced in a study of Graves' ophthalmopathy and Graves' hyperthyroidism. Using RNA transcripts, the TCR beta CDR3 regions were amplified. HTBI-primed RT-PCR formed the first round, and a multiplex PCR formed the second. TCRdb reanalysed the multiplex PCR reads using MiXCR and keeps one entry per CDR3 protein. The repertoire has roughly 410,000 distinct CDR3 sequences, 15% of them found once; the top ten carry approximately 7%. Sample: peripheral blood. These receptors came from a woman aged 18 to 35 with stable Graves' hyperthyroidism.

This clonotype showed up just a few times. V is TRBV5-1 and J is TRBJ2-7; 9 bases line up with TRBD1. The CDR3 length is 16 residues. J was trimmed by 2 bases and V by 3 bases; bases with no gene match: 9. Germline CDR1 and CDR2: SGHRS and YFSETQ. In nucleotides, the CDR3 is TGCGCCAGCAGCTCAGCCTCCGGGACAGGGACCTACGAGCAGTACTTC. Translated, it gives CASSSASGTGTYEQYF.

This clonotype showed up many times. The chain combines TRBV20-1 with TRBJ1-3; D call uncertain. Deletions cut 6 bases from V and 0 bases from J, with 3 bases between. CDR1 is DFQATT and CDR2 is SNEGSKA in the germline V gene (reference sequence). This CDR3 contains 11 residues. The CDR3 DNA is TGCAGTGCCTTCTCTGGAAACACCATATATTTT. Protein product: CSAFSGNTIYF.

This clonotype was seen repeatedly, ten times or more. The J gene is TRBJ1-2, the V gene TRBV29-1, with D possibly TRBD1 on 6 matching bases. The V end was cut by 6 bases, the J end by 4 bases, with 15 bases between. Germline lookup yields CDR1 SQVTM and CDR2 ANQGSEA. The CDR3 runs 13 residues. The CDR3 bases are TGCAGCGTGTCACGAGGGACAACCTATGGCTACACCTTC. Its translation: CSVSRGTTYGYTF.

This clonotype came up a few times. The rearrangement joins TRBV12-3 or TRBV12-4 to TRBJ1-1, with D uncertain. V lost 3 bases, J lost 1 base, and 9 bases lay in between. This CDR3 comprises 14 residues. The CDR3 nucleotides are TGTGCCAGCAGTTTTTCTCATCCGAACACTGAAGCTTTCTTT. This gives the protein CASSFSHPNTEAFF.

This clonotype was counted between two and nine times. The rearrangement joins TRBV4-1 to TRBJ1-2, with 9 positions matching TRBD1. The CDR3 runs 18 residues. Looked up from germline, CDR1 is MGHRA and CDR2 is YSYEKL. V dropped 3 bases and J dropped 4; count of bases not matched to a gene: 15. The CDR3 coding sequence is TGCGCCAGCAGCCAGTTGAGATTACAGGGGGCGTGGGGCTATGGCTACACCTTC. Its protein product is CASSQLRLQGAWGYGYTF.

This chain links TRBV19 with TRBJ1-5; D gene unclear. Germline CDR1 LNHDA, CDR2 SQIVND (reference sequence). This CDR3 is built from 15 residues. V was pared by 7 bases and J by 5 bases, with 18 bases between. The CDR3 loop is CASMEQRGLDQPQHF. The CDR3 DNA sequence: TGTGCCAGTATGGAGCAGAGAGGGTTGGATCAGCCCCAGCATTTT.

This clonotype appeared many times. V gene TRBV11-2 combines with J gene TRBJ1-1; 8 bases agree with TRBD1. The V gene's germline CDR1 is SGHAT and CDR2 FQNNGV. There are 16 residues in the CDR3. V shed 0 bases, J shed 4 bases, and the junction held 7 bases outside the gene matches. DNA for the CDR3: TGTGCCAGCAGCTTAGAAGTTGGCAGGGGGCTCACTGAAGCTTTCTTT. Residues: CASSLEVGRGLTEAFF.

Many counts were recorded for this clonotype. As DNA, the CDR3 is TGTGCCAGCAGCTTAGAGGCAGGGGGGAATTCACCCCTCCACTTT. It translates to CASSLEAGGNSPLHF. The chain carries TRBV11-3 and TRBJ1-6; 7 nucleotides line up with TRBD1. This CDR3 is built from 15 residues. Germline V CDR1 and CDR2: SGHNT, YENEEA. V lost 0 bases and J lost 7; bases outside the gene matches: 3.

This clonotype was observed at least ten times. This chain connects TRBV6-2 or TRBV6-3 to TRBJ1-5; the D is unclear. Trimming shortened V by 8 bases and J by 0 bases, and 5 bases separated the two germline ends. This CDR3 spans 12 amino acids. Germline CDR1 is MNHEY and CDR2 is SVGEGT. CDR3 bases: TGTGCCAGCGGCACTAGCAATCAGCCCCAGCATTTT. Translated, it gives CASGTSNQPQHF.

This clonotype appeared many times. The chain carries TRBV5-6 and TRBJ1-1; D might be TRBD1 (5 bases). The germline V gene has CDR1 SGHDT and CDR2 YYEEEE. CDR3 length: 14 amino acids. The V end was cut by 4 bases, the J end by 1 base, with 11 bases between. The CDR3 reads CASSLGTENTEAFF. As DNA, the CDR3 is TGTGCCAGCAGCCTCGGGACGGAGAACACTGAAGCTTTCTTT.

On this clonotype: Being one base from a much bigger clone, this may be a read error. Because the CDR3 is missing its conserved closing phenylalanine or tryptophan, this is likely a read error. The chain recombines TRBV18 with TRBJ2-5; no clear D gene. From germline, CDR1 is KGHSH and CDR2 LQKENI. Trimming cost V 3 bases and J 3 bases, with 14 bases left between them. This CDR3 comprises 15 residues. The CDR3 DNA sequence: TGTGCCAGCTCACCGGTCGTAACTACAGAAGAGACCCAGTACCTC. It specifies CASSPVVTTEETQYL.

CDR3 in DNA: TGCAGTGCTGGGACCGGGACAGGGGGCTCCTACGAGCAGTACTTC. This translates into CSAGTGTGGSYEQYF. The genes are TRBV20-1 and TRBJ2-7; TRBD1 matches 11 bases. Germline CDR1 is DFQATT and CDR2 is SNEGSKA (reference sequence). The CDR3 sequence is 15 residues long. The ends lost 5 bases at V and 0 bases at J; junction bases unmatched: 6.

The table lists this clonotype with many counts. This chain links TRBV28 with TRBJ2-5; a weak D match, TRBD1 (5 bases). Germline V lookup: CDR1 MDHEN, CDR2 SYDVKM. CDR3 length: 15 residues. V lost 6 bases, J lost 2 bases, and 16 bases lay in between. DNA of the CDR3: TGTGCCAGCAGCTCCCCAGGGCGCGGACAAGAGACCCAGTACTTC. This codes for CASSSPGRGQETQYF.

This clonotype was observed many times. V gene TRBV6-1 combines with J gene TRBJ1-2; a possible D gene is TRBD1 (5 bases). V dropped 7 bases and J dropped 2 bases, with 11 bases sitting between them. Per germline, CDR1 MNHNS and CDR2 SASEGT. This CDR3 has 13 amino acids. The CDR3 coding sequence is TGTGCCAGCACCGAAGGGGAGAACTATGGCTACACCTTC. It encodes CASTEGENYGYTF.

Many counts were recorded for this clonotype. The rearrangement links TRBV20-1 to TRBJ1-3; D gene uncertain. CDR3 size: 12 residues. Per the germline V gene, CDR1 is DFQATT and CDR2 is SNEGSKA (reference sequence). V was clipped by 0 bases and J by 7 bases, with 7 bases between them. The CDR3 here is CSARDLGNTIYF. CDR3 nucleotides: TGCAGTGCTAGAGATTTAGGGAACACCATATATTTT.

This clonotype was found many times. V usage is TRBV6-9 and J usage is TRBJ1-4; D is ambiguous. Germline CDR1 reads MNHGY; CDR2 reads SVAAGI. V lost 8 bases and J 4 bases, leaving 11 bases between the germline ends. This CDR3 comprises 13 residues. The CDR3 here is CASVGWGNEKLFF. The CDR3, as DNA: TGTGCCAGCGTCGGTTGGGGTAATGAAAAACTGTTTTTT.

This clonotype has more than one count but fewer than ten. As DNA, the CDR3 is TGTGCCAGCAGTTTATCCGGACTGGTTGGCACTGAAGCTTTCTTT. This codes for CASSLSGLVGTEAFF. The rearrangement joins TRBV27 to TRBJ1-1; D remains ambiguous. V was shortened by 0 bases and J by 4 bases, with 12 bases between the two germline ends. The CDR3 has 15 residues. Germline CDR1 reads MNHEY; CDR2 reads SMNVEV (reference sequence).